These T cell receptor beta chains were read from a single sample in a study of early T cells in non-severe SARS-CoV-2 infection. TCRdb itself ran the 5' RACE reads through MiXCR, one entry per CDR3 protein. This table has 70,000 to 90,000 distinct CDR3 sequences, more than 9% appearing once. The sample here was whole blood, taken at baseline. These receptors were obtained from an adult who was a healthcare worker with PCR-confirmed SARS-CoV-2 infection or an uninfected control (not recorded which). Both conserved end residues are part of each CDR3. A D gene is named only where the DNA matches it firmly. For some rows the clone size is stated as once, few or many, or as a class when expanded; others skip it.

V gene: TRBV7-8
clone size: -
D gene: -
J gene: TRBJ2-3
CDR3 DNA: TGTGCCAGCAGCTTAGTAGGCTACACAGATACGCAGTATTTT
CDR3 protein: CASSLVGYTDTQYF

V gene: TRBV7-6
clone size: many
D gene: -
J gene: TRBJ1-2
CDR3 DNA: TGTGCCAGCAGCTTGGGAGCCACGACGGCTAACTATGGCTACACCTTC
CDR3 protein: CASSLGATTANYGYTF

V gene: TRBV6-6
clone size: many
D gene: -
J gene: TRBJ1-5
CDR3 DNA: TGTGCCAGCACTGCCGACAGGCCAAATCAGCCCCAGCATTTT
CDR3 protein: CASTADRPNQPQHF

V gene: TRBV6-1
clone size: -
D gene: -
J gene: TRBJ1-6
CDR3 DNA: TGTGCCAGCAGTGAAGCAGATGGCAGGTCACCCCTCCACTTT
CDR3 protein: CASSEADGRSPLHF

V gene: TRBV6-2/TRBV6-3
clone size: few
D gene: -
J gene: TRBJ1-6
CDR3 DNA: TGTGCCAGTCGTCGGGCAGCCTTAAATTCACCCCTCCACTTT
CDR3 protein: CASRRAALNSPLHF

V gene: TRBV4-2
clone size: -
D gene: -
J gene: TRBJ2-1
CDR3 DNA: TGTGCCAGCAGCCAGGTAGGCCCAAATGAGCAGTTCTTC
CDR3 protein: CASSQVGPNEQFF

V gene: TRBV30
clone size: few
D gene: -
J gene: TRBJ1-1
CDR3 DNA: TGTGCCTGGAGTGTAGTTGGGCAGTGGAACACTGAAGCTTTCTTT
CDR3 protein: CAWSVVGQWNTEAFF

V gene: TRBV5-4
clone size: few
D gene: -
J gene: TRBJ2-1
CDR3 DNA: TGTGCCAGCAGCCGCCTCAATTCTAGGGATGAGCAGTTCTTC
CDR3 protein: CASSRLNSRDEQFF

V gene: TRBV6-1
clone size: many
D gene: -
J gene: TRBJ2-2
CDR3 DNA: TGTGCCAGCAGTGAACTAGCTGACACCGGGGAGCTGTTTTTT
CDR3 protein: CASSELADTGELFF

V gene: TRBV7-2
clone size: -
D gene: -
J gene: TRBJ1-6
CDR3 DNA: TGTGCCAGCACGCAGGGATTTGATAATTCACCCCTCCACTTT
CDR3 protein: CASTQGFDNSPLHF

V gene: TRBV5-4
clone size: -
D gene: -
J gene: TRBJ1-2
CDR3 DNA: TGTGCCAGCAGCTTTGTTCATCGAGAGGGGCCTAAAGGCTACACCTTC
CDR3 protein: CASSFVHREGPKGYTF

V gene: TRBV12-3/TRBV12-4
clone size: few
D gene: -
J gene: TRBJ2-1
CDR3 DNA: TGTGCCAGCAGGGGCTCTGGAATGGGGACAAATGAGCAGTTCTTC
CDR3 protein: CASRGSGMGTNEQFF

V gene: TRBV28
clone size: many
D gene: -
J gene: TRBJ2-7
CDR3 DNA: TGTGCCAGCAGTTTAAGTACCTACGAGCAGTACTTC
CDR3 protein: CASSLSTYEQYF

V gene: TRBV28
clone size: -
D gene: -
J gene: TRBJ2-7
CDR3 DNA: TGTGCCAGCAGGATCTCCGATTGGGGCTCCTACGAGCAGTACTTC
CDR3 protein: CASRISDWGSYEQYF

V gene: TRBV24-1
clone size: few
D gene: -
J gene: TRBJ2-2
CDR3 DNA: TGTGCCACCAGTGACCCCCGGACAAACACCGGGGAGCTGTTTTTT
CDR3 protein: CATSDPRTNTGELFF

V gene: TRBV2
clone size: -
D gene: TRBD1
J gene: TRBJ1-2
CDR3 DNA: TGTGCCAGCCCCCTCCCGACAGGGGGCACCTATGGCTACACCTTC
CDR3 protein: CASPLPTGGTYGYTF

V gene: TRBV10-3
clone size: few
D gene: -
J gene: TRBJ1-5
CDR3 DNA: TGTGCCATCAGTGCCGACTGGAGCAATCAGCCCCAGCATTTT
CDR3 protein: CAISADWSNQPQHF

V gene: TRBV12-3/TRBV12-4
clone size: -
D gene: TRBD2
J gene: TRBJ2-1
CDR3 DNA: TGTGCCAGCCGCCCCGAGGCGGGGGGGAATGAGCAGTTCTTC
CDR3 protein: CASRPEAGGNEQFF

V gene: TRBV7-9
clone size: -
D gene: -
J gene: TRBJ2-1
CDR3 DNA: TGTGCCAGCAGCTTATCAGGGGGGATATCAAGGTGGGTCAATGAGCAGTTCTTC
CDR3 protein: CASSLSGGISRWVNEQFF

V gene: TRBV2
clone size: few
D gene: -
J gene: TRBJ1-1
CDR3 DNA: TGTGCCAGCAGTGACGGTTATTTGTCTTCCGCAGCTTTCTTT
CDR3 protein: CASSDGYLSSAAFF